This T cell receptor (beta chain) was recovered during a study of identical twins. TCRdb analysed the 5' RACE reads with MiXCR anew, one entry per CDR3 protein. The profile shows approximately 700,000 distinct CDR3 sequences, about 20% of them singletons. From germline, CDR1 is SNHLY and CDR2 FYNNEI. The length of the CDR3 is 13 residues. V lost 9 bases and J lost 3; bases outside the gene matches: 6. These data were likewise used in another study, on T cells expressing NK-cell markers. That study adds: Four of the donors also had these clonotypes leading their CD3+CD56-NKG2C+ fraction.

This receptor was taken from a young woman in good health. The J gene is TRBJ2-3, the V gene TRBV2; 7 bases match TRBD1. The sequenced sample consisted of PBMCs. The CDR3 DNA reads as TGTGCCAGAGACAGGGATGAAACAGATACGCAGTATTTT. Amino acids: CARDRDETDTQYF.